The 32 T cell receptor beta chains in this list originate from one sample, sequenced in a study of blood T cell repertoires in COVID-19. Assay: immunoSEQ multiplex PCR; the TCRdb copy retains only in-frame clones and omits some. The repertoire consists of about 76,000 clones, with approximately 86% occurring once and the leading ten covering roughly a sixth. Sequences were obtained from peripheral blood. These receptor sequences come from a human donor in a cohort sampled during active COVID-19.

This clone was picked up one time. This rearrangement joins TRBV9 to TRBJ2-1, with 12 bases lining up with TRBD2. This CDR3 has 15 residues. Germline trimming cut 0 bases from V and 5 bases from J; bases unmatched to any gene: 0. Looked up from germline, CDR1 is SGDLS and CDR2 is YYNGEE. The CDR3 DNA reads as TGTGCCAGCAGCGTAGGGACTAGCGGGGACAATGAGCAGTTCTTC. Translating it yields CASSVGTSGDNEQFF.

The chain couples TRBV11-3 to TRBJ2-7; D not resolved. This CDR3 has 14 residues. Germline CDR1 SGHNT, CDR2 YENEEA. V was trimmed by 5 bases and J by 3 bases, leaving 14 bases between them. The CDR3 spells CASSPRVGYYEQYF. The DNA for the CDR3 is TGTGCCAGCAGCCCCCGCGTCGGGTACTACGAGCAGTACTTC.

The gene calls are TRBV5-1 and TRBJ1-5, with TRBD1 matching 8 bases. With 0 bases clipped from V and 3 bases from J, the junction kept 2 bases outside the gene matches. This CDR3 comprises 15 residues. The germline V gene encodes CDR1 SGHRS and CDR2 YFSETQ. In DNA form, the CDR3 reads TGCGCCAGCAGCTTGGGGACAGGGTTCAATCAGCCCCAGCATTTT. It yields the protein CASSLGTGFNQPQHF.

The V call is TRBV15, the J call TRBJ2-7; tentative D call: TRBD1 (5 bases). Germline V gives CDR1 LNHNV, CDR2 YYDKDF (reference sequence). The length of the CDR3 is 14 residues. The V end was cut by 7 bases, the J end by 0 bases, with 13 bases between. CDR3 sequence: CATTQGRSSYEQYF. Written as DNA, the CDR3 is TGTGCCACCACGCAGGGAAGGAGCTCCTACGAGCAGTACTTC.

The rearrangement uses TRBV5-6 and TRBJ1-1; possibly TRBD1 for D (5 bases). CDR1 SGHDT and CDR2 YYEEEE come from the germline V gene. The CDR3 totals 13 residues. Between the trimmed V and J ends, which lost 4 bases and 2 bases, there was a span of 9 bases. This CDR3 is CASSQGTNTEAFF. DNA for the CDR3: TGTGCCAGCAGCCAGGGCACAAACACTGAAGCTTTCTTT.

DNA for the CDR3: TGTGCCACCAGCAGAGGGGGCAGCCTCTACGAGCAGTACTTC. Translated: CATSRGGSLYEQYF. The V gene is TRBV15, the J gene TRBJ2-7, with D maybe TRBD1 (5 bases). CDR1 and CDR2 from the germline V gene are LNHNV and YYDKDF (reference sequence). The V gene lost 1 base and the J gene lost 3 bases, with 10 bases spanning the gap. There are 14 residues in the CDR3.

J is TRBJ2-3 and V is TRBV7-9; 10 bases map to TRBD2. V dropped 2 bases and J dropped 4; count of bases not matched to a gene: 12. Germline V gene sequence: CDR1 SEHNR, CDR2 FQNEAQ (reference sequence). This CDR3 region has 18 residues. The CDR3 DNA reads TGTGCCAGCAGCTTAAGGTTTGGGGCTAGCGGGAGTTCAGATACGCAGTATTTT. It yields the protein CASSLRFGASGSSDTQYF.

The chain is built from TRBV7-2 and TRBJ1-4; no reliable D call. The CDR3 has 14 amino acids. Per germline, CDR1 SGHTA and CDR2 FQGNSA. With 5 bases removed from V and 5 bases from J, the gap between germline ends came to 12 bases. This CDR3 is CASSQQYTNEKLFF. The CDR3, as DNA: TGTGCCAGCAGCCAACAGTACACAAATGAAAAACTGTTTTTT.

The chain uses TRBV7-2 and TRBJ2-7; unclear D gene. CDR1 SGHTA and CDR2 FQGNSA come from the germline V gene. Trimming removed 2 bases from V and 0 bases from J, with 8 bases in between. There are 14 residues in the CDR3. In DNA, the CDR3 is TGTGCCAGCAGCTTACGGTGGAGCTCCTACGAGCAGTACTTC. Translation gives CASSLRWSSYEQYF.

The V call is TRBV24-1, the J call TRBJ2-3, with TRBD2 as a possible D gene (5 bases). The V end was cut by 1 base, the J end by 3 bases, with 10 bases between. The CDR3 is made up of 15 amino acids. Germline assignment: CDR1 KGHDR and CDR2 SFDVKD. The CDR3, as DNA: TGTGCCACCAGTGATTTTGGGAGTTGGACAGATACGCAGTATTTT. The encoded protein is CATSDFGSWTDTQYF.

This clone was observed once. The chain has TRBV4-1 and TRBJ2-1, with D maybe TRBD2 (5 bases). With 4 bases removed from V and 7 bases from J, the gap between germline ends came to 14 bases. The CDR3 is made up of 14 amino acids. Per germline, CDR1 MGHRA and CDR2 YSYEKL. This CDR3 reads CASSLPGVSNEQFF. The DNA for the CDR3 is TGCGCCAGCAGCCTCCCCGGGGTATCAAATGAGCAGTTCTTC.

This chain links TRBV18 with TRBJ1-1; D might be TRBD1 (6 bases). Germline CDR1 and CDR2: KGHSH and LQKENI. This CDR3 region has 14 residues. Trimming pared 2 bases from V and 2 bases from J, leaving 9 bases between. CDR3 sequence reads: CASSPSRGNTEAFF. CDR3 coding DNA: TGTGCCAGCTCACCATCCAGGGGAAACACTGAAGCTTTCTTT. Variable domain in full (rest from reference TRBV18 and TRBJ1-1): NAGVMQNPRHLVRRRGQEARLRCSPMKGHSHVYWYRQLPEEGLKFMVYLQKENIIDESGMPKERFSAEFPKEGPSILRIQQVVRGDSAAYFCASSPSRGNTEAFFGQGTRLTVV.

The chain combines TRBV18 with TRBJ1-3, with 7 bases that match TRBD1. The CDR3 sequence is 16 residues long. The trim removed 3 bases at V and 0 bases at J, leaving 5 bases unmatched. CDR1 KGHSH and CDR2 LQKENI come from the germline V gene. CDR3 protein: CASSPTGTFSGNTIYF. The DNA of the CDR3 is TGTGCCAGCTCACCGACAGGGACCTTCTCTGGAAACACCATATATTTT.

The CDR3 sequence is CASSLAVAANSYNEQFF. In DNA, the CDR3 is TGTGCCAGCAGCTTAGCGGTAGCGGCAAACTCCTACAATGAGCAGTTCTTC. J is TRBJ2-1 and V is TRBV11-2; possibly TRBD2 for D (6 bases). The CDR3 has 17 residues. V gave up 1 base and J gave up 0 bases, with 13 bases separating them. Germline CDR1 is SGHAT and CDR2 is FQNNGV.

The rearrangement joins TRBV15 to TRBJ2-5, with TRBD1 as a possible D gene (5 bases). The CDR3 loop spans 17 amino acids. The V and J ends lost 1 base and 5 bases respectively, with 20 bases between them. The V gene's germline CDR1 is LNHNV and CDR2 YYDKDF (reference sequence). The CDR3 sequence is CATSRGRIGALKETQYF. As DNA, the CDR3 is TGTGCCACCAGCAGAGGGCGGATAGGGGCCCTGAAGGAGACCCAGTACTTC.

V gene TRBV11-2 combines with J gene TRBJ2-7; TRBD2 matches at 13 bases. Trimming removed 5 bases from V and 7 bases from J; junction bases left unmatched: 8. The CDR3 runs 15 residues. Germline V gene data show CDR1 as SGHAT and CDR2 as FQNNGV. This CDR3 is CASSPGLAGVREQYF. The CDR3 DNA sequence: TGTGCCAGCAGCCCCGGACTAGCGGGAGTACGAGAGCAGTACTTC. Using reference TRBV11-2 and TRBJ2-7 for the parts outside the CDR3, the full variable domain is EAGVAQSPRYKIIEKRQSVAFWCNPISGHATLYWYQQILGQGPKLLIQFQNNGVVDDSQLPKDRFSAERLKGVDSTLKIQPAKLEDSAVYLCASSPGLAGVREQYFGPGTRLTVT.

This chain links TRBV5-6 with TRBJ2-1; the D gene is possibly TRBD1 (6 bases). Looked up from germline, CDR1 is SGHDT and CDR2 is YYEEEE. Trimming took 2 bases from V and 2 from J, leaving 11 bases between them. CDR3 length: 15 amino acids. This CDR3 reads CASSFDRPPYNEQFF. CDR3 nucleotide sequence: TGTGCCAGCAGCTTCGACAGGCCCCCCTACAATGAGCAGTTCTTC.

The chain carries TRBV7-2 and TRBJ2-7, with 8 positions matching TRBD1. The CDR3 totals 15 residues. The germline gives CDR1 SGHTA, CDR2 FQGNSA. The trim removed 0 bases at V and 0 bases at J, leaving 1 base unmatched. The CDR3 nucleotides read TGTGCCAGCAGCTTAGCAGGACAGGGCTCCTACGAGCAGTACTTC. It translates to CASSLAGQGSYEQYF.

The chain uses TRBV7-9 and TRBJ1-4; TRBD1 matches 8 bases. CDR1 and CDR2 from the germline V gene are SEHNR and FQNEAQ (reference sequence). With V trimmed by 5 bases and J by 8 bases, 10 bases remained unmatched. This CDR3 has 15 amino acids. The CDR3 coding sequence is TGTGCCAGCAGCATGACAGGGGTGGGTAAGGAAAAACTGTTTTTT. Protein: CASSMTGVGKEKLFF.

DNA of the CDR3: TGCAGCGTCGATAGCGGGGGGGCGGAGACCCAGTACTTC. Its protein is CSVDSGGAETQYF. This chain joins TRBV29-1 and TRBJ2-5, with TRBD2 matching 11 bases. This CDR3 region has 13 residues. V lost 6 bases and J lost 5; bases outside the gene matches: 5. The germline V gene encodes CDR1 SQVTM and CDR2 ANQGSEA.

The chain links TRBV28 to TRBJ1-6; tentatively, D is TRBD1 (5 bases). The CDR3 is 14 amino acids. CDR1 MDHEN and CDR2 SYDVKM come from the germline V gene. V lost 1 base to trimming and J lost 9 bases, with 10 bases between them. The CDR3 region has the DNA TGTGCCAGCAGTTTATACAGGCCTTCTTCACCCCTCCACTTT. This encodes CASSLYRPSSPLHF.

The chain has TRBV5-1 and TRBJ1-4, with TRBD1 matching over 7 bases. With V trimmed by 1 base and J by 7 bases, 4 bases remained unmatched. The CDR3 totals 14 residues. Germline V gene lookup returns CDR1 SGHRS and CDR2 YFSETQ. CDR3 sequence: CASSLTGAGEKLFF. As DNA, the CDR3 is TGCGCCAGCAGCTTGACAGGGGCGGGTGAAAAACTGTTTTTT.

V gene TRBV9 combines with J gene TRBJ2-1, with TRBD2 identical over 8 bases. J gave up 8 bases and V 0 bases, and 10 bases lay outside the gene matches. This CDR3 contains 16 residues. Germline V CDR1 and CDR2: SGDLS, YYNGEE. The CDR3 region is CASSVGVAGTSHEQFF. The DNA of the CDR3 is TGTGCCAGCAGCGTAGGAGTAGCGGGAACGAGCCATGAGCAGTTCTTC.

The chain carries TRBV5-1 and TRBJ1-4; D not resolved. V was clipped by 7 bases and J by 0 bases, with 7 bases between them. The CDR3 extends over 13 amino acids. Germline CDR1 SGHRS, CDR2 YFSETQ. The CDR3 protein is CASAVATNEKLFF. CDR3 bases: TGCGCCAGCGCGGTTGCAACTAATGAAAAACTGTTTTTT.

In regard to this clone: Other DNA sequences in this sample translate to the same CDR3. The V gene is TRBV10-2, the J gene TRBJ2-6; tentative D call: TRBD1 (5 bases). V dropped 3 bases and J dropped 4 bases, with 10 bases sitting between them. Per germline, CDR1 WSHSY and CDR2 SAAADI. The CDR3 length is 15 residues. The CDR3 sequence: CASSDPGSGANVLTF. Here the CDR3 DNA reads TGCGCCAGCAGTGACCCAGGGTCAGGGGCCAACGTCCTGACTTTC.

This clone was counted a single time. J is TRBJ1-3 and V is TRBV5-1, with D tentatively TRBD1 (6 bases). Deletions cut 1 base from V and 4 bases from J, with 12 bases between. The CDR3 extends over 15 amino acids. Germline lookup yields CDR1 SGHRS and CDR2 YFSETQ. CDR3 DNA sequence: TGCGCCAGCAGCTTGCAGGGGTTGTCCGGAAACACCATATATTTT. It is translated as CASSLQGLSGNTIYF.

DNA of the CDR3: TGTGCCAGCAGCTCGCCGAGCGGGAACCCTGGAAAAAACATTCAGTACTTC. Its translation is CASSSPSGNPGKNIQYF. The V gene is TRBV11-2, the J gene TRBJ2-4, with 7 bases fitting TRBD2. The CDR3 is made up of 17 amino acids. V trimming: 4 bases; J trimming: 4 bases; junction bases outside the gene matches: 13. The germline V gene encodes CDR1 SGHAT and CDR2 FQNNGV.

V gene TRBV10-3 combines with J gene TRBJ2-2, with a tentative D call TRBD2 (6 bases). The CDR3 covers 14 residues. CDR1 is ENHRY, CDR2 SYGVKD, per germline. V was cut by 8 bases and J by 0 bases, with 10 bases left in between. The DNA for the CDR3 is TGTGCCATCCCCGGGACTCCGAACACCGGGGAGCTGTTTTTT. Its translation is CAIPGTPNTGELFF.

The rearrangement joins TRBV18 to TRBJ2-5; 11 nucleotides match TRBD1. Germline V gives CDR1 KGHSH, CDR2 LQKENI. The CDR3 spans 16 residues. With 3 bases clipped from V and 5 bases from J, the junction kept 8 bases outside the gene matches. The CDR3 reads CASSPPRTGGGETQYF. The CDR3 DNA is TGTGCCAGCTCACCCCCCCGGACAGGGGGCGGGGAGACCCAGTACTTC. The full variable domain, in which reference TRBV18 and TRBJ2-5 provide the parts outside the CDR3, is NAGVMQNPRHLVRRRGQEARLRCSPMKGHSHVYWYRQLPEEGLKFMVYLQKENIIDESGMPKERFSAEFPKEGPSILRIQQVVRGDSAAYFCASSPPRTGGGETQYFGPGTRLLVL.

The gene calls are TRBV30 and TRBJ2-3, with D possibly TRBD1 on 5 matching bases. The CDR3 is made up of 14 amino acids. The V end lost 5 bases, the J end lost 0 bases, and 12 bases lay between the germline ends. CDR1 and CDR2 (germline): GTSNPN, SVGIG (reference sequence). The CDR3 sequence is CAWDSRTSTDTQYF. CDR3 DNA sequence: TGTGCCTGGGACAGTCGAACTAGCACAGATACGCAGTATTTT.

This chain uses TRBV4-2 with TRBJ1-6; no clear D gene. Per the germline V gene, CDR1 is LGHNA and CDR2 is YNFKEQ. Trimming stripped 0 bases from V and 4 bases from J, with 19 bases between. The CDR3 consists of 19 residues. The CDR3 reads CASSQDTPRSAGYNSPLHF. CDR3 bases: TGTGCCAGCAGCCAAGATACCCCTAGATCGGCGGGATATAATTCACCCCTCCACTTT.

CDR3 loop: CASSFRGFSNQPQHF. The CDR3 nucleotides are TGTGCCAGCAGCTTCAGGGGGTTTAGCAATCAGCCCCAGCATTTT. This chain uses TRBV5-6 with TRBJ1-5; 7 bases fit TRBD1. V dropped 2 bases and J dropped 0; count of bases not matched to a gene: 2. The CDR3 contains 15 residues. The germline V gene encodes CDR1 SGHDT and CDR2 YYEEEE.